Here is one T cell receptor beta chain with its context. Its antigen is still unknown. It has no much larger one-base neighbor in the sample; base qualities were not kept. The entry originates in a study of cytomegalovirus exposure and HLA in healthy donors (dated by TCRdb to about 2017). About the full investigation: In an earlier analysis of some 550 of the donors, 250 to 350 Gb of sequence data and approximately 120 million unique TCR beta sequences from about 190 million T cells were reported. The T cell repertoires of some 670 subjects were profiled by immunosequencing and related to cytomegalovirus serostatus. Donor age, sex, ethnicity and CMV serostatus were collected together with the repertoire data. In a later analysis, previously published TCR beta repertoires from 600 to 850 donors were re-analyzed and high-resolution HLA genotyping was added so that TCR occurrence patterns could be studied. HLA typing included class I and class II loci at four-digit resolution. To decide whether each TCR beta V gene segment behaved as functional or pseudogenic, an earlier analysis of approximately 620 of the donors relied on high-throughput TCR beta sequencing. In the later analysis, no new phenotypic data were used to find candidate immune exposures; instead, reliance was placed on TCR beta sequences and their occurrence across donors. Because of strong linkage in the cohort, a handful of DR-DQ haplotypes were treated as single units for association and clustering. Along with the approximately 670-subject first cohort, a separate validation cohort of over 90 different subjects was used. An early release that covered approximately 600 HLA-typed donors contained 250 to 350 gigabases of sequencing data and approximately 85 million unique TCR sequences. Of the roughly 430 genotyped donors, approximately 83% fell in the genetic ancestry cluster associated with self-reported Caucasian donors. To predict cytomegalovirus infection status, the study combined high-throughput TCR immunosequencing, statistical association of individual TCRs with disease status, and machine learning. On average, about 240,000 unique TCR beta nucleotide sequences were sequenced per donor among 398 genotyped donors of the cohort, with 15% to 20% of those sequences being non-productive. The aim of the study was to test whether cataloging public T cell receptors could identify signatures of past pathogen exposure. The number of donors typed differed by locus, with roughly 620-630 for A, B, C, DRB1 and DQB1, around 500 for DQA1, over 600 for DPA1, and some 440 for DPB1. All discovery cohort repertoires had been generated on a single sequencing platform. A later genetic analysis used genome-wide SNP genotypes for 398 of the 666 donors, treating that subset as a discovery cohort. On the study overall, not on this receptor specifically: The study gave a list of over 150 TCR beta chains associated with cytomegalovirus. The authors suggested that the approach could potentially be generalized to other disease states and immunological phenotypes. Compared with equally common non-associated chains, HLA-associated TCR beta chains in a later analysis were more clonally expanded and had lower generation probabilities. In an earlier analysis of 587 of the donors, most TCR beta V segments appeared in productive rearrangements about 90% or about 30% of the time, broadly matching IMGT annotations. Strong co-occurrence of HLA alleles, especially DR and DQ, made assigning TCR associations to individual alleles difficult. At a false discovery rate of 0.05, a later analysis linked roughly 17,000 TCR beta sequences to specific HLA alleles. Because HLA typing was missing for some donors at each locus, association tests included only the typed subset. The classifier was reported to diagnose cytomegalovirus status with high specificity and sensitivity in both the original cohort and the validation cohort. For the cohort, immune exposure information was limited to CMV serostatus. Over 15 rarely observed V segments, including chromosome 9 orphons, were excluded from the earlier analysis of about 610 of the donors because counts were too low. In a later genetic analysis, fewer N-insertions in productive TCRs were reported among donors in an Asian-associated ancestry cluster than the roughly 700-donor mean. Several of the top co-occurrence clusters appeared to be linked to parvovirus B19, influenza, CMV and Epstein-Barr virus, according to a later analysis. In a later genetic analysis, a missense DCLRE1C variant was associated with V-gene and J-gene trimming of TCR beta chains, and the association was replicated in an independent cohort. A group of highly shared sequence variants was considered likely to be a technical artifact of the sequencing pipeline. According to a later analysis, TCR association rates differed among HLA loci, with DRB1 alleles showing the most associated TCRs and HLA-C alleles showing the fewest. A further reported finding was that TCR beta sequences accurately predicted the HLA-A and HLA-B alleles for most subjects in the first cohort. This cohort had only TCR beta chains sequenced, and the lack of alpha or paired-chain data limited which features could be detected. A few of the identified cytomegalovirus-associated TCR beta chains were confirmed in vitro to be specific for cytomegalovirus antigens. Sequencing depth was assumed to be roughly uniform across donors in the presence/absence analyses, though that assumption may not hold. Linkage disequilibrium might explain the correlated functional status among segregating V segments, but an unknown experimental factor could not be excluded. Most CMV-associated TCR beta chains appeared to be HLA-restricted in a later analysis, and the HLA associations seemed to be driven largely by CMV exposure. Across donors, most TCR sequences were observed very rarely, whereas some public TCRs were present in many individuals.

The cohort was made up of roughly 670 healthy bone marrow donors. At the time of sampling, every cohort member was nominally healthy, though immune exposures that went unrecorded were likely present. The donor was CMV seronegative and was included in the group of several hundred seronegative cohort members. A peripheral blood sample was collected from each donor, and TCR beta sequencing was performed on peripheral blood mononuclear cells. Genomic DNA extraction from the blood cell samples was performed with the Qiagen DNeasy Blood Extraction Kit. Libraries came from the immunoSEQ multiplex PCR assay. A mixture of 60 forward primers for TCR Vbeta segments and 13 reverse primers for TCR Jbeta segments was used in the multiplex PCR. The CDR3 region of rearranged TCR beta genes was amplified from genomic DNA by a multiplex PCR assay. On the Illumina HiSeq System, the amplified TCR beta libraries were sequenced as 87-base-pair reads. The paper's data handling went like this. Across the roughly 700 repertoires, a later analysis counted roughly 77 million unique TCR beta chains, around 10 million of which were shared by at least two donors. A nearest-neighbor algorithm error-corrected the raw reads and collapsed the reads into unique sequences, merging closely related sequences to remove PCR and sequencing errors. To assign V, D and J gene segments, CDR3 sequences were aligned to IMGT reference sequences. For a sequence to be retained, at least a six-nucleotide match to both a V gene segment and a J gene segment was required. Rearrangements were called productive when the CDR3 lacked stop codons and stayed in frame with V and J; all others were non-productive. Following IMGT convention, CDR3 was defined as the stretch from the second conserved V-encoded cysteine up to the conserved J-encoded phenylalanine. Sequences without an unambiguous match to a single V gene segment were excluded from the earlier analysis of about 600 of the donors. In an earlier analysis of some 590 of the donors, a V segment was called functional when productive rearrangements were above 56.7%, and segregating when the standard deviation between donors exceeded 5%. A statistical classification framework was built to diagnose cytomegalovirus status from the catalog of TCR beta chain sequences. V and J gene assignment, in a later analysis, came from comparing TCR nucleotide sequences with IMGT/GENE-DB human TR gene sequences. Using the TCRdist pipeline, a later analysis assigned CDR3 sequences along with most-parsimonious VDJ recombination scenarios. In a later analysis, each TCR beta chain was defined by its CDR3 amino acid sequence together with its V-gene family, and reads lacking a unique V-gene family were excluded. As a way to deal with suspected cross-contamination and a sequencing artifact, a later analysis dropped 450 to 600 nucleotide sequences that were highly shared and had low generation probability. In a later analysis, a clonal expansion index was calculated for each public chain from normalized within-repertoire ranks of inferred template counts. A later analysis computed generation probabilities with a VDJ recombination model fitted to out-of-frame rearrangements, and checked the results against IGoR. In a later analysis, TCR-TCR, TCR-HLA and TCR-CMV co-occurrence was scored with hypergeometric tests, and a repertoire-size bias correction was applied to TCR pairs. In a later analysis, false discovery rates were estimated by permuting HLA or CMV assignments 20 times. In a later analysis, co-occurring TCRs were grouped using DBSCAN, with TCRdist sequence similarity added in when clustering inside HLA-allele-positive subsets. Repertoires with fewer than 30,000 or more than 120,000 public chains, plus five repertoires with anomalous nucleotide sharing, were excluded from co-occurrence clustering. Imported from immuneACCESS, the table was reduced by TCRdb to in-frame sequences with V and J called. These copies leave out some clones; in studies compared against another copy, an unresolved V gene accounts for under half, and the cause of the remainder is not known. V, J and clone size reflect that table, while D and trimming were determined from the DNA. This sample lists more than 150,000 clones; less than 90% were detected once. The ten largest clones represent around 0.37% of the sample.

This clonotype was obtained from a boy aged 2-9 years in good health and CMV-seronegative. The sequenced sample was PBMCs.

Here the CDR3 is given as CASSSTDRGPDTQYF. The sequence in DNA is TGTGCCAGCAGTTCGACGGACAGGGGCCCAGATACGCAGTATTTT. This chain joins TRBV28 to TRBJ2-3; 9 bases in between match TRBD1. Taken from the germline V gene, the CDR1 and CDR2 loops are MDHEN and SYDVKM. The CDR3 runs 15 residues from the cysteine to the phenylalanine. Here the CDR3 DNA is all that survives: 45 bases in frame from base 1. V and J are trimmed by 4 bases and 4 bases, and the gene matches miss 6 bases of the junction.